The 26 T cell receptor beta chains listed next were all sequenced from one sample in a study of OX40 agonist ivuxolimab in advanced cancers. Profiling relied on immunoSEQ multiplex PCR, and the TCRdb table lists in-frame clones only, not all of them. The sample yields 44,000 or so clones, approximately 80% seen once. Sequenced material: CD4+ or CD8+ T cells sorted from blood, taken in a trial of the OX40 agonist ivuxolimab. Source of these receptors: an adult with an advanced solid tumor such as melanoma, head and neck, liver or kidney cancer.

Within the sample, this clone is medium-sized. V and J are TRBV7-9 and TRBJ2-3; D call uncertain. There are 13 residues in the CDR3. The germline V gene has CDR1 SEHNR and CDR2 FQNEAQ (reference sequence). V was cut by 5 bases and J by 6 bases, with 12 bases left in between. Here the CDR3 reads CASSDIVGDTQYF. CDR3 nucleotide sequence: TGTGCCAGCAGCGACATTGTGGGCGATACGCAGTATTTT.

The chain joins TRBV10-3 to TRBJ1-2; D unclear. Trimming pared 3 bases from V and 5 bases from J, leaving 16 bases between. CDR3 length equals 15 residues. The germline V gene has CDR1 ENHRY and CDR2 SYGVKD. The CDR3 region is CAISDVTELRYGYTF. CDR3 bases: TGTGCCATCAGTGATGTGACGGAGCTTAGGTATGGCTACACCTTC.

This chain connects TRBV10-3 to TRBJ1-6; maybe TRBD1 (5 bases). In germline, CDR1 is ENHRY, CDR2 SYGVKD. The CDR3 sequence is 14 residues long. V gave up 0 bases and J gave up 6 bases, with 6 bases separating them. CDR3 loop: CAISESGGNSPLHF. CDR3 nucleotide sequence: TGTGCCATCAGTGAGTCGGGGGGTAATTCACCCCTCCACTTT.

Remarks on this clone: This specimen includes other DNA sequences encoding the same CDR3. The chain carries TRBV7-9 and TRBJ2-1; D uncertain. The length of the CDR3 is 13 residues. Trimming cost V 3 bases and J 8 bases, with 11 bases left between them. The germline V gene encodes CDR1 SEHNR and CDR2 FQNEAQ (reference sequence). CDR3 coding DNA: TGTGCCAGCAGCTTGGAAGAAAGGGATGAGCAGTTCTTC. Encoded protein: CASSLEERDEQFF.

This clone is a singleton in its sample. CDR3 sequence (DNA): TGTGCCATCAGTGAGTCGGGCGGGAGGGCCATCGAGACCCAGTACTTC. This codes for CAISESGGRAIETQYF. V and J are TRBV10-3 and TRBJ2-5, with 9 positions matching TRBD2. Germline V gene sequence: CDR1 ENHRY, CDR2 SYGVKD. The CDR3 sequence is 16 residues long. Trimming at V came to 0 bases and at J to 5 bases, leaving 7 bases not matched to a gene.

This clone appeared a single time. The V gene is TRBV6-5, the J gene TRBJ1-2; D is unresolved. Trimming took off 3 bases at V and 2 bases at J, with 4 bases between the two ends. This CDR3 region has 12 residues. CDR1 and CDR2 from the germline V gene are MNHEY and SVGAGI. The CDR3 nucleotides read TGTGCCAGCAGTTATCGCAACTATGGCTACACCTTC. Translating it yields CASSYRNYGYTF.

The V gene is TRBV5-4, the J gene TRBJ1-2, with TRBD1 matching 9 bases. Germline CDR1 is SGHNT and CDR2 is YYREEE (reference sequence). The V gene end was trimmed by 4 bases and the J gene end by 4 bases; junction bases not matched to a gene: 8. The CDR3 totals 15 residues. DNA for the CDR3: TGTGCCAGCAGCCCGGACAGGGGTTATCTCTATGGCTACACCTTC. Residues: CASSPDRGYLYGYTF. Variable domain in full (rest from reference TRBV5-4 and TRBJ1-2): ETGVTQSPTHLIKTRGQQVTLRCSSQSGHNTVSWYQQALGQGPQFIFQYYREEENGRGNFPPRFSGLQFPNYSSELNVNALELDDSALYLCASSPDRGYLYGYTFGSGTRLTVV.

The chain carries TRBV28 and TRBJ2-3; D call uncertain. Germline CDR1 is MDHEN and CDR2 is SYDVKM. The CDR3 contains 11 residues. Trimming took 5 bases from V and 10 from J, leaving 10 bases between them. The CDR3 bases are TGTGCCAGCAGTACTCAGAGTCCGCAGTATTTT. Its protein is CASSTQSPQYF.

In the case of this clone: Germline and junction disagree at one end, which may indicate a read error. As DNA, the CDR3 is TGTGCCAGTAGCTTAGATACGGGGTCTGCCTACGAGCAGTACTTC. Translated, it gives CASSLDTGSAYEQYF. The rearrangement links TRBV7-2 to TRBJ2-7; D possibly corresponds to TRBD2 (5 bases). The V gene's germline CDR1 is SGHTA and CDR2 FQGNSA. The CDR3 sequence is 15 residues long.

V and J are TRBV7-2 and TRBJ1-5; D not certain. V was shortened by 1 base and J by 0 bases, with 7 bases between the two germline ends. The germline CDR1 and CDR2 sequences are SGHTA and FQGNSA. There are 15 residues in the CDR3. CDR3 sequence: CASSLDGDSNQPQHF. CDR3 bases: TGTGCCAGCAGCTTAGACGGCGATAGCAATCAGCCCCAGCATTTT.

The chain uses TRBV19 and TRBJ2-5; 10 bases line up with TRBD2. V dropped 5 bases and J dropped 6; count of bases not matched to a gene: 6. CDR3 size: 14 residues. The germline V gene has CDR1 LNHDA and CDR2 SQIVND (reference sequence). CDR3 protein: CASSEASGSQTQYF. In DNA, the CDR3 is TGTGCCAGTAGTGAGGCTAGCGGGAGCCAGACCCAGTACTTC.

This rearrangement joins TRBV29-1 to TRBJ2-1; no clear D. Germline lookup yields CDR1 SQVTM and CDR2 ANQGSEA. This CDR3 has 10 amino acids. The CDR3 bases are TGCAGAGGAGATTCTGATGAGCAGTTCTTC. It codes for CRGDSDEQFF.

This clone qualifies as medium-sized. Different DNA sequences within this sample yield the same CDR3. The chain recombines TRBV6-1 with TRBJ1-6; D perhaps matches TRBD1 (5 bases). The germline V gene encodes CDR1 MNHNS and CDR2 SASEGT. The length of the CDR3 is 14 residues. Trimming cost V 4 bases and J 2 bases, with 6 bases left between them. CDR3 amino acids: CASSAGPYNSPLHF. CDR3 sequence (DNA): TGTGCCAGCAGTGCGGGACCCTATAATTCACCCCTCCACTTT.

Only a few counts were recorded for this clone. The chain has TRBV6-1 and TRBJ1-2, with unresolved D. The CDR3 totals 12 residues. The germline V gene has CDR1 MNHNS and CDR2 SASEGT. Between the trimmed V and J ends, which lost 10 bases and 7 bases, there was a span of 16 bases. Here the CDR3 reads CAIYESQSGYTF. The CDR3 DNA sequence: TGTGCCATCTATGAAAGTCAAAGTGGCTACACCTTC.

This clone was counted once. This chain links TRBV11-2 with TRBJ1-1, with D possibly TRBD1 on 5 matching bases. The CDR3 runs 15 residues. Germline values: CDR1 SGHAT, CDR2 FQNNGV. Trimming took 2 bases from V and 1 from J, leaving 11 bases between them. The CDR3 region has the DNA TGTGCCAGCAGCTTATTGGGACTTAGGAACACTGAAGCTTTCTTT. Protein: CASSLLGLRNTEAFF. Combining the CDR3 with reference TRBV11-2 and TRBJ1-1 gives the whole variable domain EAGVAQSPRYKIIEKRQSVAFWCNPISGHATLYWYQQILGQGPKLLIQFQNNGVVDDSQLPKDRFSAERLKGVDSTLKIQPAKLEDSAVYLCASSLLGLRNTEAFFGQGTRLTVV.

This clone was detected only a few times. The chain employs TRBV27 and TRBJ1-2; 8 bases agree with TRBD1. From germline, CDR1 is MNHEY and CDR2 SMNVEV (reference sequence). The CDR3 has 14 amino acids. Trimming cost V 6 bases and J 4 bases; bases outside gene matches: 7. CDR3 DNA: TGTGCCAGCAGCCTGACAGGGGATTCCTATGGCTACACCTTC. This encodes CASSLTGDSYGYTF.

On this clone itself: Other DNA sequences of this sample code for an identical CDR3. V is TRBV5-6 and J is TRBJ2-7; 7 nucleotides agree with TRBD1. V lost 4 bases to trimming and J lost 1 base; unmatched junction nucleotides: 5. The germline V gene encodes CDR1 SGHDT and CDR2 YYEEEE. The CDR3 covers 14 residues. CDR3 amino acids: CASSPYRGSYEQYF. CDR3 sequence (DNA): TGTGCCAGCAGCCCCTACAGGGGTTCCTACGAGCAGTACTTC.

This chain joins TRBV7-8 and TRBJ2-3; 10 bases are a match to TRBD2. This CDR3 has 15 amino acids. The V and J ends lost 5 bases and 0 bases, in that order; junction bases with no gene match: 2. Germline loops: CDR1 SGHVS, CDR2 FQNEAQ. The DNA of the CDR3 is TGTGCCAGCAGCCTGACTAGCGGGAGCACAGATACGCAGTATTTT. This encodes CASSLTSGSTDTQYF.

For the CDR3, the DNA is TGTGCCAGCAGCCCTCGGCGGGAGGTTTCGACGCAGTATTTT. It yields the protein CASSPRREVSTQYF. J is TRBJ2-3 and V is TRBV7-7, with 8 bases lining up with TRBD2. The germline V gene encodes CDR1 SSHAT and CDR2 FNYEAQ (reference sequence). There are 14 residues in the CDR3. J lost 9 bases, V lost 5 bases, and 10 bases had no gene match.

The V and J genes are TRBV19 and TRBJ1-4; 9 nucleotides agree with TRBD1. The CDR3 sequence is 12 residues long. J was trimmed by 8 bases and V by 10 bases; bases with no gene match: 5. The V gene's germline CDR1 is LNHDA and CDR2 SQIVND (reference sequence). CDR3: CATGTGWEKLFF. CDR3 DNA: TGTGCCACCGGGACAGGGTGGGAAAAACTGTTTTTT.

The CDR3 loop reads CAWRTGDTMPPATNEKLFF. The CDR3 DNA follows: TGTGCCTGGAGGACGGGGGACACAATGCCCCCTGCAACTAATGAAAAACTGTTTTTT. V is TRBV30 and J is TRBJ1-4, with D possibly TRBD1 on 6 matching bases. CDR3 size: 19 residues. Deletions cut 3 bases from V and 0 bases from J, with 23 bases between. Germline CDR1 is GTSNPN and CDR2 is SVGIG (reference sequence).

The rearrangement links TRBV15 to TRBJ1-5; no reliable D call. Trimming removed 0 bases at V and 15 bases at J, with 12 bases between. Germline CDR1 reads LNHNV; CDR2 reads YYDKDF (reference sequence). The CDR3 is 12 amino acids. The CDR3 sequence is CATSRDRASRHF. The CDR3, as DNA: TGTGCCACCAGCAGAGATAGGGCCTCGAGGCATTTT.

This clone showed up just a few times. The rearrangement uses TRBV10-3 and TRBJ1-1; D not resolved. Germline values: CDR1 ENHRY, CDR2 SYGVKD. Trimming stripped 3 bases from V and 7 bases from J, with 6 bases between. The CDR3 runs to 11 residues. The CDR3: CAISEGFEAFF. The CDR3 DNA is TGTGCCATCAGTGAAGGGTTTGAAGCTTTCTTT.

The rearrangement links TRBV6-5 to TRBJ2-6, with 7 bases matching TRBD2. CDR3 length equals 16 residues. The germline V gene encodes CDR1 MNHEY and CDR2 SVGAGI. The J segment lost 0 bases and the V segment lost 4 bases, leaving 3 bases of the junction unmatched. For the CDR3, the DNA is TGTGCCAGCAGTTTAACGGGGGGCTCTGGGGCCAACGTCCTGACTTTC. It specifies CASSLTGGSGANVLTF.

This clone was counted once. J is TRBJ1-2 and V is TRBV30; 9 bases are shared with TRBD1. The CDR3 totals 12 residues. V shed 4 bases and J 8 bases; nucleotides not matched to a gene: 5. The germline gives CDR1 GTSNPN, CDR2 SVGIG (reference sequence). As DNA, the CDR3 is TGTGCCTGGAACGACAGGGGGAACGGCTACACCTTC. The encoded protein is CAWNDRGNGYTF.

The chain carries TRBV7-2 and TRBJ2-7; TRBD2 matches at 9 bases. CDR1 is SGHTA and CDR2 is FQGNSA in the germline V gene. The CDR3 is 14 residues long. V dropped 2 bases and J dropped 4; count of bases not matched to a gene: 3. In nucleotides, the CDR3 is TGTGCCAGCAGCTTACTCGCGGGAGGGTACGAGCAGTACTTC. Translation: CASSLLAGGYEQYF.